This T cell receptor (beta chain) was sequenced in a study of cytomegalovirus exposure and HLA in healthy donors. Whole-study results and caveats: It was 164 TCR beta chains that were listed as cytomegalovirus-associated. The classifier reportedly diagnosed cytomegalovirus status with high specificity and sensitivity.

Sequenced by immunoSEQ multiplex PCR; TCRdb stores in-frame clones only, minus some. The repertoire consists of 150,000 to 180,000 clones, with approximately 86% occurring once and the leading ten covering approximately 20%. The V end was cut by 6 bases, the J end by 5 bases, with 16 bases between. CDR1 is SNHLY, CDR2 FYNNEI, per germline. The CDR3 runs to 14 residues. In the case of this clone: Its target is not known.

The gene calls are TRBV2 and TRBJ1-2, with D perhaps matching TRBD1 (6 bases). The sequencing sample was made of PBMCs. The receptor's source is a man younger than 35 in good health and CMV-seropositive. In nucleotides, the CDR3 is TGTGCCAGCAGAGGAGTCACAGGGTTGTATGGCTACACCTTC. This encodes CASRGVTGLYGYTF.